The text below deals with one TCR beta chain. For the second PCR, which ran for roughly 7 to 11 cycles, a sample-barcoded 5' primer and a J-beta primer mix were used. Each CDR3 protein gets one entry after TCRdb re-called the 5' RACE reads with MiXCR. The sample yields around 800,000 distinct CDR3 sequences, under 30% seen once. This sample stems from a study of blood T cells in healthy people across ages. Turning to the study itself: Capture via template switching afforded approximately one barcoded beta molecule per two T cells.

CDR1 MNHNS and CDR2 SASEGT come from the germline V gene. This CDR3 has 14 residues. A further study also used this sample, focusing on T cells of mothers and their children.

The V and J genes are TRBV6-1 and TRBJ2-5; D call uncertain. The end of the DNA fits TRBJ2-7 better, so the J call may be wrong. The sequence was obtained from a boy younger than 18 in good health. The sample comprised blood. Written as DNA, the CDR3 is TGTGCCAGCAGTGAAGTAGGCAGGTCTCACGAGCAGTACTTC. Translating gives CASSEVGRSHEQYF.